The clone carrying this T cell receptor (beta chain) has only a few counts. Antigen unknown. TCRdb re-analysed the PCR reads in MiXCR, keeping a single row per CDR3 protein. Of approximately 500,000 distinct CDR3 sequences detected, roughly 26% appear once; the ten largest clones hold around 0.76%. From germline, CDR1 is GTSNPN and CDR2 SVGIG (reference sequence). The CDR3 contains 13 residues. Trimming pared 2 bases from V and 4 bases from J, leaving 12 bases between. The data derive from a study of molecular identifiers for immune sequencing clone quantification. Study conclusions and caveats: Clones above 20 RNA copies contained over 98% of effector molecules and under 1% of naive molecules.

This TCR derives from a human donor in good health. Some libraries in this study had Jurkat cell RNA spiked in. This sequence joins TRBV30 and TRBJ2-7; D may be TRBD1 or TRBD2 (6 bases each). Sequencing was carried out using naive CD8+ T cells from blood, with Jurkat cell RNA spiked in. Specified subset: FACS-sorted CD8+CD4-CCR7+CD45RA+ naive T cells. This CDR3 reads CAWSLGAGYEQYF. CDR3 bases: TGTGCCTGGAGTTTGGGGGCGGGGTACGAGCAGTACTTC. Drawing the rest from reference TRBV30 and TRBJ2-7, the complete variable domain is SQTIHQWPATLVQPVGSPLSLECTVEGTSNPNLYWYRQAAGRGLQLLFYSVGIGQISSEVPQNLSASRPQDRQFILSSKKLLLSDSGFYLCAWSLGAGYEQYFGPGTRLTVT.